A selection of T cell receptor beta chains follows, all from one sample in a study of patients and donors after allogeneic stem cell transplantation. TCRdb processed the RT-PCR reads anew with MiXCR; each CDR3 protein has one entry. The sample shows about 200,000 distinct CDR3 sequences, less than 45% of them seen only once. Material for sequencing was blood, either unsorted or a sorted T cell fraction (not recorded which). These receptors were obtained from a human donor who was either an allogeneic HSCT recipient or a stem cell or donor lymphocyte infusion donor (not recorded which). It is not recorded whose cells these are; they may come from a transplant donor. CDR3s include the opening cysteine and the closing phenylalanine or tryptophan. The D gene is left open where the match is weak. A clone size is listed for some rows: how often the clone was seen (once, few, many), or a class if it is expanded.

V	J	D	length	size	CDR3	DNA
TRBV12-3/TRBV12-4	TRBJ2-1	TRBD2	18	.	CASSSPPSGRAAGNEQFF	TGTGCCAGCAGTTCTCCTCCTAGCGGGAGGGCCGCGGGGAATGAGCAGTTCTTC
TRBV9	TRBJ2-7	.	15	.	CASSVAPGLTHEQYF	TGTGCCAGCAGCGTAGCCCCGGGACTTACCCACGAGCAGTACTTC
TRBV2	TRBJ1-1	TRBD1	13	few	CASMGQGATEAFF	TGTGCCAGCATGGGACAGGGGGCCACTGAAGCTTTCTTT
TRBV4-3	TRBJ1-6	.	16	.	CASSRDRDLPNSPLHF	TGCGCCAGCAGCCGAGACCGGGATCTACCTAATTCACCCCTCCACTTT
TRBV28	TRBJ1-5	.	15	.	CASSLEVGRTWTQHF	TGTGCCAGCAGTTTAGAGGTGGGCAGGACCTGGACCCAGCATTTT
TRBV20-1	TRBJ2-1	TRBD2	15	few	CSAHTPGLVVNEQFF	TGCAGTGCCCACACCCCGGGACTAGTTGTCAATGAGCAGTTCTTC
TRBV5-1	TRBJ1-1	.	13	.	CASSLSGASEAFF	TGCGCCAGCAGCTTGTCAGGGGCTAGTGAAGCTTTCTTT
TRBV12-3/TRBV12-4	TRBJ1-1	.	15	.	CASSQPRGRATEAFF	TGTGCCAGCAGTCAACCCCGGGGGCGCGCCACTGAAGCTTTCTTT
TRBV3-1	TRBJ1-1	.	15	.	CASSQGGPANTEAFF	TGTGCCAGCAGCCAAGGGGGACCTGCGAACACTGAAGCTTTCTTT
TRBV6-2/TRBV6-3	TRBJ1-1	.	14	.	CASRLETEDTEAFF	TGTGCCAGCAGACTCGAGACAGAAGACACTGAAGCTTTCTTT
TRBV12-3/TRBV12-4	TRBJ2-5	TRBD2	18	few	CASSPETGTSLGQETQYF	TGTGCCAGCAGTCCAGAAACCGGGACTAGTTTAGGCCAAGAGACCCAGTACTTC
TRBV6-5	TRBJ1-2	TRBD1	17	few	CASSYLGQGTNNYGYTF	TGTGCCAGCAGTTACTTGGGACAGGGGACGAATAACTATGGCTACACCTTC
TRBV27	TRBJ1-1	TRBD1	18	.	CASSLSPGQGLMNTEAFF	TGTGCCAGCAGTTTAAGCCCGGGACAGGGGTTAATGAACACTGAAGCTTTCTTT
TRBV7-8	TRBJ1-2	.	16	.	CASSLGRRHGEYGYTF	TGTGCCAGCAGCTTAGGCAGGCGGCATGGAGAATATGGCTACACCTTC
TRBV3-1	TRBJ1-5	.	14	.	CASSLGRNNQPQHF	TGTGCCAGCAGCCTAGGACGGAACAATCAGCCCCAGCATTTT
TRBV7-2	TRBJ1-1	.	12	.	CASSLQMGEAFF	TGTGCCAGCAGCCTCCAGATGGGTGAAGCTTTCTTT
TRBV6-6	TRBJ2-1	TRBD2	20	.	CASSYPLSSSGTRTGNEQFF	TGTGCCAGCAGTTACCCACTGAGTTCGTCCGGGACTAGAACGGGCAATGAGCAGTTCTTC
TRBV12-3/TRBV12-4	TRBJ2-5	.	13	few	CASSLDEQETQYF	TGTGCCAGCAGTTTAGACGAGCAAGAGACCCAGTACTTC
TRBV30	TRBJ2-3	.	13	.	CAWSTQYPDTQYF	TGTGCCTGGAGTACTCAGTATCCAGATACGCAGTATTTT
TRBV5-1	TRBJ2-1	TRBD2	18	.	CASIGLAGVGGSYNEQFF	TGCGCCAGCATAGGACTAGCGGGAGTTGGGGGCTCCTACAATGAGCAGTTCTTC
TRBV28	TRBJ2-2	.	15	.	CASSSHSGQTGELFF	TGTGCCAGCAGTTCCCATTCCGGGCAAACCGGGGAGCTGTTTTTT
TRBV28	TRBJ1-5	.	13	few	CASSLSEDQPQHF	TGTGCCAGCAGTTTATCAGAGGATCAGCCCCAGCATTTT
TRBV7-2	TRBJ1-2	TRBD1	17	few	CASSLAPGQGLSYGYTF	TGTGCCAGCAGCTTAGCCCCGGGACAGGGACTGTCCTATGGCTACACCTTC
TRBV2	TRBJ2-7	.	12	.	CASSDIDYEQYF	TGTGCCAGCAGTGACATCGACTACGAGCAGTACTTC
TRBV20-1	TRBJ1-1	.	15	few	CSARAGQTQHTEAFF	TGCAGTGCTAGAGCAGGACAGACCCAACACACTGAAGCTTTCTTT
TRBV24-1	TRBJ2-2	TRBD2	18	.	CATSDWTRDYLNTGELFF	TGTGCCACCAGTGACTGGACTAGGGACTATCTCAACACCGGGGAGCTGTTTTTT
TRBV7-2	TRBJ1-3	.	14	many	CASSLAPGRNTIYF	TGTGCCAGCAGCTTAGCGCCTGGGAGAAACACCATATATTTT
TRBV7-9	TRBJ1-1	.	11	.	CASGPGPEAFF	TGTGCCAGCGGGCCGGGACCTGAAGCTTTCTTT
TRBV29-1	TRBJ2-1	TRBD2	15	.	CSGGSGTSMWDEQFF	TGCAGCGGTGGGTCCGGGACTAGCATGTGGGATGAGCAGTTCTTC
TRBV5-1	TRBJ1-2	TRBD1	15	.	CASTPGTGDNYGYTF	TGCGCCAGCACTCCGGGGACAGGAGACAACTATGGCTACACCTTC
TRBV9	TRBJ2-3	TRBD2	17	.	CASSVGISGSVADTQYF	TGTGCCAGCAGCGTAGGAATTAGCGGGAGCGTCGCAGATACGCAGTATTTT
TRBV28	TRBJ1-3	.	16	few	CASSVPGLHPGNTIYF	TGTGCCAGCAGTGTACCTGGACTGCACCCTGGAAACACCATATATTTT
TRBV29-1	TRBJ1-2	TRBD1	14	few	CSVEGTGGNYGYTF	TGCAGCGTTGAGGGGACAGGGGGTAACTATGGCTACACCTTC
TRBV4-1	TRBJ1-6	.	13	.	CASSQEQVSPLHF	TGCGCCAGCAGCCAAGAACAAGTTTCACCCCTCCACTTT
TRBV25-1	TRBJ1-1	.	14	.	CASSEPDINTEAFF	TGTGCCAGCAGTGAACCGGACATCAACACTGAAGCTTTCTTT
TRBV4-3	TRBJ2-1	.	17	few	CASSQGLWDGSYNEQFF	TGCGCCAGCAGCCAAGGGTTGTGGGACGGTTCCTACAATGAGCAGTTCTTC
TRBV14	TRBJ2-3	TRBD2	16	few	CASSRWTSGSADTQYF	TGTGCCAGCAGCCGATGGACTAGCGGGAGCGCAGATACGCAGTATTTT
TRBV4-1	TRBJ2-1	.	14	.	CASSIEGLGFEQFF	TGCGCCAGCAGTATTGAAGGGCTTGGCTTTGAGCAGTTCTTC
TRBV5-1	TRBJ2-7	TRBD2	13	.	CASLREGSYEQYF	TGCGCCAGCCTTAGGGAGGGATCCTACGAGCAGTACTTC
TRBV20-1	TRBJ2-2	.	15	.	CSARDRRGNTGELFF	TGCAGTGCTAGAGATCGGCGGGGTAACACCGGGGAGCTGTTTTTT
TRBV29-1	TRBJ1-1	.	14	few	CSVSPQGLRAEAFF	TGCAGCGTTTCCCCCCAGGGGTTGAGAGCTGAAGCTTTCTTT
TRBV7-2	TRBJ2-5	.	13	.	CASSLAVPETQYF	TGTGCCAGCAGTTTAGCAGTCCCAGAGACCCAGTACTTC
TRBV7-8	TRBJ2-2	TRBD2	17	.	CASSPELAGGNTGELFF	TGTGCCAGCAGCCCCGAACTAGCGGGAGGGAACACCGGGGAGCTGTTTTTT
TRBV25-1	TRBJ2-5	.	11	.	CASSAGETQYF	TGTGCCAGCAGTGCCGGGGAGACCCAGTACTTC
TRBV6-5	TRBJ1-1	TRBD1	13	.	CASRRTGGTEAFF	TGTGCCAGCAGACGAACAGGGGGCACTGAAGCTTTCTTT
TRBV2	TRBJ1-5	.	12	.	CASSDPNQPQHF	TGTGCCAGCAGTGACCCGAATCAGCCCCAGCATTTT
TRBV5-6	TRBJ1-2	.	12	.	CASSLRQVPNTF	TGTGCCAGCAGCCTCCGGCAGGTTCCAAACACCTTC
TRBV12-3/TRBV12-4	TRBJ1-2	TRBD1	19	.	CASSILQGRGADGNYGYTF	TGTGCCAGCAGTATTCTACAGGGGCGAGGGGCTGATGGTAACTATGGCTACACCTTC
TRBV5-1	TRBJ1-4	TRBD1	15	few	CASSVRQGRNEKLFF	TGCGCCAGCAGCGTAAGACAGGGGAGAAATGAAAAACTGTTTTTT
TRBV11-1	TRBJ2-7	TRBD2	14	.	CASSRTSGVYEQYF	TGTGCCAGCAGTCGGACTAGCGGGGTCTACGAGCAGTACTTC
TRBV7-3	TRBJ1-1	.	20	.	CASSLRAGSQLWGMNTEAFF	TGTGCCAGCAGCTTAAGGGCGGGAAGTCAACTCTGGGGCATGAACACTGAAGCTTTCTTT